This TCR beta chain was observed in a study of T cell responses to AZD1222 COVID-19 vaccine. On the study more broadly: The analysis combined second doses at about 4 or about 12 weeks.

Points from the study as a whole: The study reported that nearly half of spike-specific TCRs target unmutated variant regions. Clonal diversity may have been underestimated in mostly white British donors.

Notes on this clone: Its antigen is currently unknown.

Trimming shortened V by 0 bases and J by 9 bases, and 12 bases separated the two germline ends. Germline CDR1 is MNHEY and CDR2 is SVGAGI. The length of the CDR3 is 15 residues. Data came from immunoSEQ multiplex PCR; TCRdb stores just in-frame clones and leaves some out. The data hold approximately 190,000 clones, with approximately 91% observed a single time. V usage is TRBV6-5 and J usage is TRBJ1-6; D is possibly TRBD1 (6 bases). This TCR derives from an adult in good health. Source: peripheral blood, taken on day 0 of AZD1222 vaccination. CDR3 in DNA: TGTGCCAGCAGTTACTCCGGGGGGGCACGTTCACCCCTCCACTTT. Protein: CASSYSGGARSPLHF.